The 30 T cell receptor beta chains below were found in one sample sequenced in a study of PD-L1 blockade in urothelial cancer. Measured with immunoSEQ multiplex PCR; TCRdb has only the in-frame clones, and not every one. The profile shows roughly 84,000 clones, more than 75% of them singletons. This material consisted of PBMCs, taken around atezolizumab (anti-PD-L1) treatment. These receptors all stem from a man aged 70-80 years with urothelial cancer.

This sequence joins TRBV6-6 and TRBJ2-1; TRBD1 matches 7 bases. Germline CDR1 is MNHNY and CDR2 is SVGAGI (reference sequence). This CDR3 has 14 amino acids. Trimming at V came to 0 bases and at J to 9 bases, leaving 5 bases not matched to a gene. In nucleotides, the CDR3 is TGTGCCAGCAGTTACTCGCAGGGGGTATTTGAGCAGTTCTTC. It specifies CASSYSQGVFEQFF.

The gene calls are TRBV2 and TRBJ1-2; the D gene is possibly TRBD1 (6 bases). This CDR3 has 15 residues. Germline values: CDR1 SNHLY, CDR2 FYNNEI. Trimming removed 6 bases at V and 6 bases at J, with 20 bases between. CDR3 nucleotides: TGTGCCAGCAGGTATGCTAGGACAGTACGGAATGGCTACACCTTC. Amino acid sequence: CASRYARTVRNGYTF.

The V call is TRBV2, the J call TRBJ2-1; 8 bases fit TRBD2. The V gene end was trimmed by 7 bases and the J gene end by 9 bases; junction bases not matched to a gene: 11. CDR3 length equals 14 residues. Germline V gene sequence: CDR1 SNHLY, CDR2 FYNNEI. The CDR3 DNA follows: TGTGCCAGCAAGATTAGCGGGGCCCACGGTGAGCAGTTCTTC. It codes for CASKISGAHGEQFF.

This chain connects TRBV12-5 to TRBJ1-5, with a tentative D call TRBD1 (6 bases). V lost 3 bases, J lost 0 bases, and 12 bases lay in between. The CDR3 runs 16 residues. From germline, CDR1 is LGHNT and CDR2 FRNRAP. The chain's CDR3 is CASGFQGTFSNQPQHF. The CDR3 nucleotides are TGTGCTAGTGGTTTCCAAGGGACATTTAGCAATCAGCCCCAGCATTTT.

This sequence joins TRBV28 and TRBJ2-2; 7 nucleotides line up with TRBD1. Germline assignment: CDR1 MDHEN and CDR2 SYDVKM. The junction had 8 bases not matched to a gene; V was cut back by 6 bases and J by 4 bases. The length of the CDR3 is 15 residues. For the CDR3, the DNA is TGTGCCAGCAGAAGACAGGGTAGGGGCACCGGGGAGCTGTTTTTT. It translates to CASRRQGRGTGELFF.

This chain uses TRBV19 with TRBJ2-5; 7 bases line up with TRBD1. The CDR3 totals 14 residues. From germline, CDR1 is LNHDA and CDR2 SQIVND (reference sequence). The ends lost 4 bases at V and 4 bases at J; junction bases unmatched: 6. CDR3 loop: CASSTNRGRETQYF. DNA for the CDR3: TGTGCCAGTAGTACCAACAGGGGACGAGAGACCCAGTACTTC.

The CDR3 region is CASSPAAAGASTDTQYF. The CDR3 bases are TGTGCCAGCAGCCCAGCCGCAGCGGGAGCTAGCACAGATACGCAGTATTTT. The chain carries TRBV7-2 and TRBJ2-3; 8 bases agree with TRBD2. The junction had 10 bases not matched to a gene; V was cut back by 5 bases and J by 0 bases. Germline CDR1 and CDR2: SGHTA and FQGNSA. There are 17 residues in the CDR3.

The rearrangement links TRBV27 to TRBJ2-7, with 14 bases aligning to TRBD2. CDR1 is MNHEY, CDR2 SMNVEV, per germline (reference sequence). V lost 4 bases, J lost 6 bases, and 11 bases stayed unmatched. The CDR3 is made up of 17 amino acids. CDR3 amino acids: CASSSKRTSGGRFEQYF. The CDR3 DNA follows: TGTGCCAGCAGTTCCAAGCGGACTAGCGGGGGGAGGTTCGAGCAGTACTTC.

This rearrangement joins TRBV4-2 to TRBJ2-7; 7 nucleotides agree with TRBD2. The CDR3 spans 15 residues. Germline trimming cut 1 base from V and 4 bases from J; bases unmatched to any gene: 7. Germline CDR1 reads LGHNA; CDR2 reads YNFKEQ. The CDR3 reads CASSQGVSSGYEQYF. The CDR3 DNA follows: TGTGCCAGCAGCCAAGGGGTCAGTAGCGGGTACGAGCAGTACTTC.

The chain joins TRBV7-3 to TRBJ2-7; the D gene is possibly TRBD2 (7 bases). With 5 bases removed from V and 3 bases from J, the gap between germline ends came to 14 bases. This CDR3 contains 14 residues. Germline lookup yields CDR1 SGHTA and CDR2 FQGTGA. As DNA, the CDR3 is TGTGCCAGCAGCCTAGGGGGGGAGGGCTACGAGCAGTACTTC. It specifies CASSLGGEGYEQYF.

In this sample, this clone turned up a few times. The chain couples TRBV9 to TRBJ2-1, with 12 bases lining up with TRBD2. CDR1 is SGDLS and CDR2 is YYNGEE in the germline V gene. CDR3 size: 17 residues. Trimming took 4 bases from V and 9 from J; bases not matched to a gene: 14. CDR3 nucleotides: TGTGCCAGCAGCCCAACTCCGACTAGCGGGAGTAGTGGTGAGCAGTTCTTC. Translating it yields CASSPTPTSGSSGEQFF.

This clone was observed a few times. The rearrangement uses TRBV27 and TRBJ1-2; D might be TRBD1 (5 bases). The CDR3 runs 15 residues. The V gene lost 0 bases and the J gene lost 6 bases, with 14 bases spanning the gap. Germline V gene data show CDR1 as MNHEY and CDR2 as SMNVEV (reference sequence). The CDR3 protein is CASSLSQGGLNGYTF. The DNA for the CDR3 is TGTGCCAGCAGTTTATCCCAGGGTGGGTTGAATGGCTACACCTTC.

This clone occurred once. The V call is TRBV11-1, the J call TRBJ2-3, with D perhaps TRBD1 (5 bases). CDR3 length: 14 residues. V gave up 4 bases and J gave up 0 bases, with 8 bases separating them. Germline V gives CDR1 SGHAT, CDR2 FQDESV (reference sequence). CDR3 bases: TGTGCCAGCAGCTCGGACATTAGCACAGATACGCAGTATTTT. It codes for CASSSDISTDTQYF.

This clone occurred many times. The same CDR3 also results from other DNA sequences found in this sample. The V gene is TRBV27, the J gene TRBJ1-5; maybe TRBD1 (6 bases). Germline CDR1 MNHEY, CDR2 SMNVEV (reference sequence). V was shortened by 2 bases and J by 6 bases, with 11 bases between the two germline ends. This CDR3 has 14 amino acids. The CDR3 nucleotides are TGTGCCAGCAGTTTAGCGGCAGGGGTTCAGCCCCAGCATTTT. This sequence encodes CASSLAAGVQPQHF.

This clone occurred once. V and J are TRBV29-1 and TRBJ2-3, with a weak D call TRBD2 (5 bases). The CDR3 runs 15 residues. CDR1 and CDR2 from the germline V gene are SQVTM and ANQGSEA. Between the trimmed V and J ends, which lost 0 bases and 2 bases, there was a span of 12 bases. DNA for the CDR3: TGCAGCGTTGAAGATCGGACGAGGGTCACAGATACGCAGTATTTT. Its protein product is CSVEDRTRVTDTQYF.

CDR3 residues: CASSPWGGQNTEAFF. CDR3 DNA sequence: TGTGCCAGCAGCCCCTGGGGGGGACAGAACACTGAAGCTTTCTTT. The chain recombines TRBV5-5 with TRBJ1-1; D is perhaps TRBD1 (6 bases). The V end was cut by 4 bases, the J end by 1 base, with 14 bases between. The CDR3 spans 15 residues. Germline CDR1 and CDR2: SGHKS and YYEKEE (reference sequence).

With regard to this clone: The same CDR3 also results from other DNA sequences found in this sample. The gene calls are TRBV7-2 and TRBJ2-3, with 9 positions matching TRBD2. CDR1 is SGHTA and CDR2 is FQGNSA in the germline V gene. This CDR3 has 15 amino acids. Trimming removed 5 bases from V and 0 bases from J; junction bases left unmatched: 3. CDR3 coding DNA: TGTGCCAGCAGCCTTACTAGCGGGAGCACAGATACGCAGTATTTT. Its protein is CASSLTSGSTDTQYF.

This chain connects TRBV4-3 to TRBJ2-3; 12 bases are shared with TRBD2. CDR3 size: 16 residues. Trimming took 4 bases from V and 5 from J; bases not matched to a gene: 7. Germline V gene data show CDR1 as LGHNA and CDR2 as YSLEER. CDR3 sequence reads: CASSPFLAGGEDTQYF. The CDR3 nucleotides are TGCGCCAGCAGCCCATTTCTAGCGGGAGGGGAAGATACGCAGTATTTT.

CDR3 in amino acids: CASSAGDTQYF. The DNA of the CDR3 is TGTGCCAGCAGCGCAGGGGATACGCAGTATTTT. The V call is TRBV7-3, the J call TRBJ2-3; possibly TRBD1 for D (5 bases). V was shortened by 5 bases and J by 6 bases, with 6 bases between the two germline ends. Germline CDR1 SGHTA, CDR2 FQGTGA. The CDR3 runs to 11 residues. The variable domain in full, completed from reference TRBV7-3 and TRBJ2-3, reads GAGVSQTPSNKVTEKGKYVELRCDPISGHTALYWYRQSLGQGPEFLIYFQGTGAADDSGLPNDRFFAVRPEGSVSTLKIQRTERGDSAVYLCASSAGDTQYFGPGTRLTVL.

The rearrangement joins TRBV2 to TRBJ1-4; TRBD1 matches at 9 bases. The CDR3 length is 15 residues. After removal of 1 base from V and 7 bases from J, the junction contained 4 bases not matched to a gene. CDR1 is SNHLY and CDR2 is FYNNEI in the germline V gene. The DNA of the CDR3 is TGTGCCAGCAGTGAAGTTCCGGGACAGGGTGAAAAACTGTTTTTT. Translation gives CASSEVPGQGEKLFF.

This rearrangement joins TRBV2 to TRBJ2-5; D may be TRBD2 (6 bases). Germline V lookup: CDR1 SNHLY, CDR2 FYNNEI. Between the trimmed V and J ends, which lost 7 bases and 1 base, there was a span of 16 bases. The CDR3 is made up of 15 amino acids. The CDR3 bases are TGTGCCAGCACCGGGACTCCGATGGCCCAAGAGACCCAGTACTTC. Its protein product is CASTGTPMAQETQYF.

The V and J genes are TRBV7-9 and TRBJ1-4, with TRBD1 matching over 8 bases. CDR1 is SEHNR, CDR2 FQNEAQ, per germline (reference sequence). The CDR3 spans 15 residues. Trimming cost V 5 bases and J 7 bases; bases outside gene matches: 9. CDR3 nucleotide sequence: TGTGCCAGCAGCCCCGAACAGGGGGTGGGTGAAAAACTGTTTTTT. It codes for CASSPEQGVGEKLFF.

This sequence joins TRBV7-3 and TRBJ1-2; D is possibly TRBD1 (5 bases). Trimming cost V 3 bases and J 4 bases, with 9 bases left between them. The CDR3 is made up of 13 amino acids. The V gene's germline CDR1 is SGHTA and CDR2 FQGTGA. CDR3 nucleotides: TGTGCCAGCAGCTTGGTAGGGGCCTATGGCTACACCTTC. The encoded protein is CASSLVGAYGYTF.

J is TRBJ1-3 and V is TRBV23-1, with D maybe TRBD1 (6 bases). TRBV23-1 counts as an open reading frame of uncertain function. This CDR3 region has 14 residues. Trimming stripped 6 bases from V and 0 bases from J, with 9 bases between. CDR3 sequence (DNA): TGCGCCAGCAGGGGGACAAACTCTGGAAACACCATATATTTT. It is translated as CASRGTNSGNTIYF.

Worth noting for this clone: A junction boundary mismatches the germline segment, possibly from a read error. The rearrangement joins TRBV27 to TRBJ1-5; no reliable D call. The CDR3 runs 13 residues. Per the germline V gene, CDR1 is MNHEY and CDR2 is SMNVEV (reference sequence). CDR3 sequence reads: CASSWSSYQPQHF. The CDR3 bases are TGTGCCAGCAGTTGGAGTAGCTATCAGCCCCAGCATTTT.

This clone showed up just a few times. V usage is TRBV18 and J usage is TRBJ2-1; D perhaps matches TRBD1 (6 bases). Germline loops: CDR1 KGHSH, CDR2 LQKENI. Trimming stripped 4 bases from V and 5 bases from J, with 12 bases between. The CDR3 consists of 14 residues. The CDR3 loop reads CASSQRQANNEQFF. The CDR3 DNA follows: TGTGCCAGCTCACAACGACAGGCTAACAATGAGCAGTTCTTC.

This clone has just a few counts. The rearrangement uses TRBV5-1 and TRBJ1-1; 7 bases fit TRBD1. This CDR3 comprises 15 residues. With V trimmed by 4 bases and J by 1 base, 7 bases remained unmatched. Germline V lookup: CDR1 SGHRS, CDR2 YFSETQ. The CDR3 DNA follows: TGCGCCAGCAGCACGTCCGGGACAGCGAACACTGAAGCTTTCTTT. Translated, it gives CASSTSGTANTEAFF. Drawing the rest from reference TRBV5-1 and TRBJ1-1, the complete variable domain is KAGVTQTPRYLIKTRGQQVTLSCSPISGHRSVSWYQQTPGQGLQFLFEYFSETQRNKGNFPGRFSGRQFSNSRSEMNVSTLELGDSALYLCASSTSGTANTEAFFGQGTRLTVV.

The rearrangement links TRBV9 to TRBJ2-2; no clear D gene. Trimming stripped 4 bases from V and 2 bases from J, with 12 bases between. CDR3 length: 15 amino acids. From germline, CDR1 is SGDLS and CDR2 YYNGEE. CDR3 coding DNA: TGTGCCAGCAGCCCCCAGACTCACAACACCGGGGAGCTGTTTTTT. Translating gives CASSPQTHNTGELFF.

This rearrangement joins TRBV7-9 to TRBJ1-2; 8 bases agree with TRBD1. Looked up from germline, CDR1 is SEHNR and CDR2 is FQNEAQ (reference sequence). The CDR3 length is 13 residues. The ends lost 6 bases at V and 2 bases at J; junction bases unmatched: 2. In nucleotides, the CDR3 is TGTGCCAGCAGTTCAGGGGGCAACTATGGCTACACCTTC. Encoded protein: CASSSGGNYGYTF.

The chain couples TRBV5-4 to TRBJ2-3, with unresolved D. Per the germline V gene, CDR1 is SGHNT and CDR2 is YYREEE (reference sequence). Trimming pared 0 bases from V and 0 bases from J, leaving 8 bases between. This CDR3 is 15 amino acids long. CDR3 sequence reads: CASSLDPISTDTQYF. As DNA, the CDR3 is TGTGCCAGCAGCTTGGATCCCATTAGCACAGATACGCAGTATTTT.